Following are 18 T cell receptor beta chains from one sample sequenced in a study of blood T cell repertoires in COVID-19. Sequencing used immunoSEQ multiplex PCR; TCRdb keeps in-frame clones, though not all of them. The sample has a few hundred thousand clones, 86% seen once. Sequenced material: peripheral blood. All receptors derive from a woman aged 45-65 years with acute or convalescent COVID-19.

Written as DNA, the CDR3 is TGTGCCAGCAGCCTACGAGACAGGGGTGGACATCAGCCCCAGCATTTT. Its protein is CASSLRDRGGHQPQHF. The chain combines TRBV7-2 with TRBJ1-5, with TRBD1 identical over 8 bases. CDR3 size: 16 residues. Per the germline V gene, CDR1 is SGHTA and CDR2 is FQGNSA. V lost 5 bases and J lost 5; bases outside the gene matches: 11.

The chain uses TRBV7-9 and TRBJ2-7, with 8 bases that match TRBD1. CDR1 and CDR2 from the germline V gene are SEHNR and FQNEAQ (reference sequence). The CDR3 is 14 residues long. Trimming at V came to 6 bases and at J to 5 bases, leaving 9 bases not matched to a gene. The CDR3 loop is CASSERQGYHEQYF. CDR3 DNA: TGTGCCAGCAGTGAGAGACAGGGGTACCACGAGCAGTACTTC.

The rearrangement joins TRBV7-2 to TRBJ2-3, with TRBD2 identical over 7 bases. Germline CDR1 reads SGHTA; CDR2 reads FQGNSA. The CDR3 has 16 residues. The trim removed 3 bases at V and 2 bases at J, leaving 8 bases unmatched. CDR3 DNA: TGTGCCAGCAGCTTGGGATGGGGAGGGCCCACAGATACGCAGTATTTT. Translating it yields CASSLGWGGPTDTQYF.

There are a few counts of this clone. The CDR3, as DNA: TGTGCCAGCCGGACAGGGTTTCGCACCGGGGAGCTGTTTTTT. Its translation: CASRTGFRTGELFF. The chain couples TRBV19 to TRBJ2-2, with TRBD1 matching 8 bases. CDR3 size: 14 residues. CDR1 is LNHDA, CDR2 SQIVND, per germline (reference sequence). J lost 4 bases, V lost 9 bases, and 7 bases had no gene match.

This rearrangement joins TRBV7-3 to TRBJ2-3; 8 bases map to TRBD1. The J segment lost 2 bases and the V segment lost 4 bases, leaving 2 bases of the junction unmatched. CDR1 and CDR2 (germline): SGHTA, FQGTGA. CDR3 size: 14 residues. CDR3 in amino acids: CASSWGQDTDTQYF. CDR3 bases: TGTGCCAGCAGCTGGGGACAGGACACAGATACGCAGTATTTT. The full variable domain, completed using reference TRBV7-3 and TRBJ2-3, is GAGVSQTPSNKVTEKGKYVELRCDPISGHTALYWYRQSLGQGPEFLIYFQGTGAADDSGLPNDRFFAVRPEGSVSTLKIQRTERGDSAVYLCASSWGQDTDTQYFGPGTRLTVL.

The sample holds a few counts of this clone. V is TRBV12-3 or TRBV12-4 and J is TRBJ2-7, with TRBD2 matching 14 bases. This CDR3 is built from 13 residues. After removal of 7 bases from V and 5 bases from J, the junction contained 1 base not matched to a gene. The CDR3 protein is CASMTSGRDEQYF. The CDR3 bases are TGTGCCAGCATGACTAGCGGGAGGGACGAGCAGTACTTC.

The J gene is TRBJ1-5, the V gene TRBV27; D is unresolved. CDR3 length: 16 amino acids. V was clipped by 4 bases and J by 4 bases, with 17 bases between them. Germline CDR1 and CDR2: MNHEY and SMNVEV (reference sequence). Written as DNA, the CDR3 is TGTGCCAGCAGTTCTATACAGTCAACTGGGAATCAGCCCCAGCATTTT. This codes for CASSSIQSTGNQPQHF.

In its sample, this clone was seen many times. This chain uses TRBV24-1 with TRBJ2-7; 10 bases are shared with TRBD1. The germline CDR1 and CDR2 sequences are KGHDR and SFDVKD. The V gene end was trimmed by 5 bases and the J gene end by 6 bases; junction bases not matched to a gene: 12. The CDR3 has 16 residues. The CDR3: CATSGDRGTGVGEQYF. The CDR3 region has the DNA TGTGCCACCAGTGGGGACCGCGGGACAGGGGTGGGCGAGCAGTACTTC.

This chain links TRBV15 with TRBJ1-2; maybe TRBD1 (6 bases). V shed 0 bases and J shed 2 bases, with 10 bases lying between them. The CDR3 loop spans 15 amino acids. The germline V gene has CDR1 LNHNV and CDR2 YYDKDF (reference sequence). The CDR3 spells CATSRERQGNYGYTF. The CDR3 DNA reads TGTGCCACCAGCAGAGAGAGGCAGGGGAACTATGGCTACACCTTC.

This clone was seen only once. This sequence joins TRBV18 and TRBJ2-3; 9 bases match TRBD2. Germline V gene data show CDR1 as KGHSH and CDR2 as LQKENI. The CDR3 has 17 amino acids. V lost 0 bases and J lost 5; bases outside the gene matches: 9. This chain's CDR3 is CASSPPGLARVRDTQYF. The CDR3 nucleotides are TGTGCCAGCTCACCACCCGGACTAGCGAGAGTTCGAGATACGCAGTATTTT.

The V and J genes are TRBV28 and TRBJ1-1, with 9 bases lining up with TRBD1. The germline CDR1 and CDR2 sequences are MDHEN and SYDVKM. CDR3 size: 16 residues. With 6 bases clipped from V and 0 bases from J, the junction kept 8 bases outside the gene matches. The DNA of the CDR3 is TGTGCCAGCAGCGGGGACAGGGTTACCTTGAACACTGAAGCTTTCTTT. It codes for CASSGDRVTLNTEAFF.

This chain connects TRBV27 to TRBJ1-6; no reliable D call. V lost 5 bases and J 4 bases, leaving 9 bases between the germline ends. Germline V gene data show CDR1 as MNHEY and CDR2 as SMNVEV (reference sequence). CDR3 length: 14 residues. The CDR3 DNA is TGTGCCAGCAGTAGCCATGGTTATAATTCACCCCTCCACTTT. It encodes CASSSHGYNSPLHF.

The chain has TRBV19 and TRBJ1-6, with a possible D match to TRBD1 (6 bases). The CDR3 loop spans 13 amino acids. Germline V gene lookup returns CDR1 LNHDA and CDR2 SQIVND (reference sequence). Trimming shortened V by 7 bases and J by 3 bases, and 7 bases separated the two germline ends. CDR3 residues: CASTDSYNSPLHF. In nucleotides, the CDR3 is TGTGCCAGTACGGACAGCTATAATTCACCCCTCCACTTT.

The CDR3, as DNA: TGCGCCAGCAGCCCCGGAACTAGCTATGGCTACACCTTC. It yields the protein CASSPGTSYGYTF. The rearrangement links TRBV5-1 to TRBJ1-2, with D uncertain. This CDR3 has 13 residues. Deletions cut 4 bases from V and 4 bases from J, with 11 bases between. The germline CDR1 and CDR2 sequences are SGHRS and YFSETQ.

The chain combines TRBV27 with TRBJ2-4; weak D call: TRBD2 (5 bases). CDR3 size: 16 residues. Trimming cost V 5 bases and J 3 bases, with 17 bases left between them. From germline, CDR1 is MNHEY and CDR2 SMNVEV (reference sequence). The CDR3 loop is CASSGWRGFGKNIQYF. CDR3 coding DNA: TGTGCCAGCAGTGGGTGGCGAGGGTTTGGCAAAAACATTCAGTACTTC.

Remarks on this clone: At the DNA level, this CDR3 is encoded by other sequences in the same sample as well. This sequence joins TRBV12-3 or TRBV12-4 and TRBJ1-1; the D is unclear. The CDR3 runs to 13 residues. Between the trimmed V and J ends, which lost 0 bases and 1 base, there was a span of 3 bases. This chain's CDR3 is CASSLAQNTEAFF. DNA of the CDR3: TGTGCCAGCAGTTTAGCCCAGAACACTGAAGCTTTCTTT.

The J gene is TRBJ2-3, the V gene TRBV19, with 7 bases fitting TRBD2. The CDR3 runs to 16 residues. The trim removed 5 bases at V and 0 bases at J, leaving 8 bases unmatched. Germline-derived CDR1 and CDR2 are LNHDA and SQIVND (reference sequence). The CDR3: CASSGQLATSTDTQYF. Here the CDR3 DNA reads TGTGCCAGTAGTGGGCAACTAGCGACTAGCACAGATACGCAGTATTTT.

The rearrangement links TRBV28 to TRBJ2-3, with 10 bases that match TRBD2. The CDR3 extends over 15 amino acids. V gave up 6 bases and J gave up 4 bases; unmatched junction bases: 7. In germline, CDR1 is MDHEN, CDR2 SYDVKM. The CDR3 DNA reads as TGTGCCAGCAGCTCAATCGGACTAGCGGCAGATACGCAGTATTTT. It is translated as CASSSIGLAADTQYF.